Below, one T cell receptor (beta chain) is given with its context. Its antigen specificity is not known. Base-call qualities are not available, and no considerably larger clone is one nucleotide away. Library construction relied on the immunoSEQ multiplex PCR assay. TCR beta CDR3 sequencing was performed on DNA from the cultured, isolated CD4+ T cells. On the study's bioinformatics: Non-productive TCR sequences were removed and reads were trimmed to the CDR3 region, keeping CDR3s of at least 7 amino acids. The MANAFEST web app was used to pick out antigen-specific clonotypes by comparing their expansion in peptide wells with that in reference cultures. To be called positive, a clone needed expansion at FDR<0.05 compared with the reference and with all other wells, an odds ratio greater than 5, and a frequency greater than 0.1% in two replicate wells. Cross-reactive clonotypes were defined as significantly expanded in SARS-CoV-2 spike wells and in at least one common cold coronavirus spike condition. CDR3 similarity was assessed by Levenshtein distance using the stringdist R package, and unrooted trees were constructed with ape in R 3.6.1. This immuneACCESS table, as held by TCRdb, lists in-frame sequences with V and J called but not all clones. Of the missing ones, under half trace to an unresolved V gene in checked studies; the others have no known cause. Clonal size and the V and J genes are those of that table, whereas D and trimming came from the DNA. Here the sample has around 45,000 clones; roughly four fifths occur a single time. In total, the top ten clones hold about 10% of the sample.

To identify antigen-specific CD4+ T cell clonotypes by their expansion, the ViraFEST assay first stimulated PBMC with viral peptide pools and then applied TCR sequencing. After approximately 11 days of culture, CD4+ T cells were isolated with the EasySep CD4+ T cell isolation kit. None of the healthy vaccine recipients had a prior SARS-CoV-2 infection, which was confirmed by nucleocapsid antibody tests that came back negative both before and after vaccination. A few million PBMC per well were cultured in IMDM with about 4.6% human AB serum, about 9.4 IU/ml IL-2 and gentamicin, plus 10 ug/ml peptides. On days 3 and 7, half of the culture medium was replaced with fresh IL-2-containing medium. Unless noted otherwise, every peptide stimulation condition was grown in triplicate wells. Using Ficoll-Paque Plus gradient centrifugation, PBMC were separated from whole blood and then either used fresh or cryopreserved at -140C. The overlapping peptide pools covered the spike proteins of SARS-CoV-2 as well as those of the common cold coronaviruses HCoV-NL63, HCoV-OC43 and HCoV-229E. The QIAamp micro DNA kit was used to extract genomic DNA from the cultured CD4+ T cells.

The data are from a study of vaccination effects on CD4 cells after COVID-19 (dated by TCRdb to the early 2020s). Turning to the overall study: Two doses of either the BNT162b2 or the mRNA-1273 mRNA SARS-CoV-2 vaccine were administered to participants. In both COVID-19 convalescent patients and infection-naive vaccine recipients, the study compared SARS-CoV-2 spike-specific CD4+ TCR repertoires from before mRNA vaccination with those from after it. A total of nine to ten COVID-19 convalescent patients and a handful of SARS-CoV-2-naive healthy vaccine recipients were included in the full study. In the study, cultures from other donors were sequenced using the Oncomine TCR Beta short-read assay on an Illumina iSeq 100. Findings and caveats that apply to the study as a whole: Among healthy vaccine recipients, nearly all vaccine-induced clones were SARS-CoV-2 mono-reactive, and only 1 of 255 was cross-reactive with common cold coronaviruses. Limitations of the study were the small number of convalescent patients and the absence of early post-infection timepoints. Marked clonal contraction was observed in both infection-induced and vaccine-induced clones at late post-vaccination timepoints, consistent with waning T cell responses.

Sequenced material: CD4+ T cells from PBMCs cultured with SARS-CoV-2 spike peptides, taken before COVID-19 vaccination. The sample's cell subset or site label, decoded: SARS-CoV-2 spike overlapping peptide pool stimulation. The receptor was derived from a human donor who received a COVID-19 vaccine.

CDR3 sequence: CASSASPWQYV. The sequence in DNA is TGTGCCAGCAGCGCCTCCCCGTGGCAGTACGTC. This sequence uses TRBV9 and TRBJ2-7; the D gene cannot be resolved reliably. The CDR3 runs 11 residues from the cysteine to the valine. Only CDR3 DNA is held: 33 bases, read in frame from base 1. The germline V gene encodes CDR1 SGDLS and CDR2 YYNGEE. Trimming at the junction amounts to 3 bases on V and 9 bases on J, and the germline ends lie 10 bases apart.